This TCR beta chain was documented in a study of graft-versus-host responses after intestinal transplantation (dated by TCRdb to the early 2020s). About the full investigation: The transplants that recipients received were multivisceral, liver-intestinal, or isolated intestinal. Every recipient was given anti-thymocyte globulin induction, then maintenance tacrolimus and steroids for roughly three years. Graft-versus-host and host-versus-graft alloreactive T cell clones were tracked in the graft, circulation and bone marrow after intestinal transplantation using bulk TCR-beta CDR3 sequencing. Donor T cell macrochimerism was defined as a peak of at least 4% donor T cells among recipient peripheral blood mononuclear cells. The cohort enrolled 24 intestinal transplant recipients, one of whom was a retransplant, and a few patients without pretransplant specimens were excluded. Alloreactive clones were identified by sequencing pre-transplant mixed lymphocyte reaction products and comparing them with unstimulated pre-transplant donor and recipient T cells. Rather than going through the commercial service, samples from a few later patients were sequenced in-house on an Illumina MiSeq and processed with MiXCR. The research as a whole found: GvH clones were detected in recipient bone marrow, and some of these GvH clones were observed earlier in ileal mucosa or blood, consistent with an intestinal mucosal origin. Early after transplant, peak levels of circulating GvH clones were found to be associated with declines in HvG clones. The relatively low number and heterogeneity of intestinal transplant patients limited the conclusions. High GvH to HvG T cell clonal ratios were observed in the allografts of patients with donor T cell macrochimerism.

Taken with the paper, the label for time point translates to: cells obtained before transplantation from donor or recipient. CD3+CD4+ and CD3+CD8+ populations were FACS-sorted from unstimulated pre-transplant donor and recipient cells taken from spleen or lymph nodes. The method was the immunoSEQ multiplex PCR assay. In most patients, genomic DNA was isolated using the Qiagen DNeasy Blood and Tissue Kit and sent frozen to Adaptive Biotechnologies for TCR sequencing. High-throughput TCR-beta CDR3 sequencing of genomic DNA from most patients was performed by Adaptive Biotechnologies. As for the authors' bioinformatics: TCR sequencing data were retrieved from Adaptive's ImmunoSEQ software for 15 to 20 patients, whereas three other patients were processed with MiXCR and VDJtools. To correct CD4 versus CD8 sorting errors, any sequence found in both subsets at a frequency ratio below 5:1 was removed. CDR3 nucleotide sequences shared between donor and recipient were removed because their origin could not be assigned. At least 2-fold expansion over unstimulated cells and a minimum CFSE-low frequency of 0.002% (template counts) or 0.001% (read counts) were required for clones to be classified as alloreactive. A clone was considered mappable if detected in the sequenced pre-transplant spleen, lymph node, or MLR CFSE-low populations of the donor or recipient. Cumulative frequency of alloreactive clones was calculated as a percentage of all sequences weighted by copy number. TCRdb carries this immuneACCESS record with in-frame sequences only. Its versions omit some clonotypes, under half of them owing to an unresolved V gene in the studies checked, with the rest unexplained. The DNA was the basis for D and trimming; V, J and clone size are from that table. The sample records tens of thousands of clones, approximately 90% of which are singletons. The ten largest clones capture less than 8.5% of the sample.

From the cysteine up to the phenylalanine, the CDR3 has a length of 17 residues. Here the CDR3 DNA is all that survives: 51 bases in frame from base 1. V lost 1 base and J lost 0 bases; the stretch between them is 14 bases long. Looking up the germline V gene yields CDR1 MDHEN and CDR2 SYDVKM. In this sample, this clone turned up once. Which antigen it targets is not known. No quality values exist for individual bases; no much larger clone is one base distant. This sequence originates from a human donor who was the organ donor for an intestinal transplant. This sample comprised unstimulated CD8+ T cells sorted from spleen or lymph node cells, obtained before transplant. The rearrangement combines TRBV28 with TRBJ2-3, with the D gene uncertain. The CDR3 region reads CASSLLKLQSSTDTQYF. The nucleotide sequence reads TGTGCCAGCAGTTTATTGAAATTGCAGAGCAGCACAGATACGCAGTATTTT. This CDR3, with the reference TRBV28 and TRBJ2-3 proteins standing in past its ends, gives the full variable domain DVKVTQSSRYLVKRTGEKVFLECVQDMDHENMFWYRQDPGLGLRLIYFSYDVKMKEKGDIPEGYSVSREKKERFSLILESASTNQTSMYLCASSLLKLQSSTDTQYFGPGTRLTVL.